These T cell receptor beta chains were read from a single sample in a study of blood T cell repertoires in COVID-19. Method: immunoSEQ multiplex PCR; TCRdb's copy keeps in-frame clones and lacks some. The sample lists around 95,000 clones; roughly 90% were seen once. What was sequenced was peripheral blood. The receptor source for this set is a man aged 25 to 40 in a cohort sampled during active COVID-19. The CDR3 runs from the conserved cysteine through the conserved F or W. A D gene is named only where the DNA matches it firmly. For some rows the clone size is stated as once, few or many, or as a class when expanded; others skip it.

cdr3_aa,cdr3_nt,d_call,v_call,clone_size,j_call
CATSDQQGGSTDTQYF,TGTGCCACCAGTGACCAACAGGGGGGCAGCACAGATACGCAGTATTTT,TRBD1,TRBV24-1,.,TRBJ2-3
CASSSLRDKNTEAFF,TGTGCCAGCAGCTCCCTACGGGACAAGAACACTGAAGCTTTCTTT,.,TRBV5-6,once,TRBJ1-1
CASSPRLATYNEQFF,TGTGCCAGCAGCCCGCGACTAGCCACATACAATGAGCAGTTCTTC,TRBD2,TRBV11-3,.,TRBJ2-1
CATSDVTSNEQYF,TGTGCCACCAGTGACGTGACTAGCAACGAGCAGTACTTC,TRBD2,TRBV24-1,.,TRBJ2-7
CASSEATAGGVDTQYF,TGTGCCAGCAGTGAAGCGACAGCGGGGGGCGTGGATACGCAGTATTTT,TRBD2,TRBV2,.,TRBJ2-3
CASSPKGHISYNEQFF,TGTGCCAGCAGCCCAAAGGGACACATCTCCTACAATGAGCAGTTCTTC,.,TRBV7-9,.,TRBJ2-1
CAISEPPGSDTQYF,TGTGCCATCAGTGAGCCGCCGGGGTCAGATACGCAGTATTTT,.,TRBV10-3,.,TRBJ2-3
CASSLTSGHQETQYF,TGTGCCAGCAGCTTAACTAGCGGACACCAAGAGACCCAGTACTTC,TRBD2,TRBV13,.,TRBJ2-5
CASKEAGGPYEQYF,TGTGCCAGCAAGGAGGCGGGGGGGCCCTACGAGCAGTACTTC,TRBD2,TRBV18,.,TRBJ2-7
CASSLRYQGGWAGGNTEAFF,TGTGCCAGCAGTTTAAGGTATCAGGGAGGCTGGGCGGGTGGGAACACTGAAGCTTTCTTT,.,TRBV27,once,TRBJ1-1
CASSQPRPGEQMETQYF,TGTGCCAGCAGCCAACCTCGCCCGGGGGAGCAGATGGAGACCCAGTACTTC,.,TRBV7-2,few,TRBJ2-5
CATQGSYGYTF,TGTGCCACCCAGGGGTCCTATGGCTACACCTTC,.,TRBV27,.,TRBJ1-2
CASSRGRGDSPLHF,TGTGCCAGCAGCAGGGGCCGGGGAGATTCACCCCTCCACTTT,.,TRBV6-5,.,TRBJ1-6
CASSVATRAHEQFF,TGTGCCAGCAGCGTAGCTACGAGGGCCCATGAGCAGTTCTTC,.,TRBV9,.,TRBJ2-1